This record looks at one TCR beta chain sequence and its context. Its antigen is undetermined. There are 14 residues in the CDR3. V shed 7 bases, J shed 2 bases, and the junction held 5 bases outside the gene matches. Germline V gives CDR1 LNHDA, CDR2 SQIVND (reference sequence). These data originate in a study of vaccination effects on CD4 cells after COVID-19. Study results and caveats: Cross-reactivity toward common cold coronaviruses was confined to only 1 of 255 vaccine-induced clones in healthy vaccinees.

ViraFEST used viral peptide pools to expand antigen-specific CD4+ T cells before sequencing. Cells that had been cultured for roughly eleven days were the source of isolated CD4+ T cells. Neither prior SARS-CoV-2 infection nor positive nucleocapsid antibodies were present in the vaccine recipients. The method was immunoSEQ multiplex PCR; TCRdb's version includes in-frame clones alone and lacks a portion of them. The table shows some 68,000 clones, with approximately 75% occurring only once. The chain has TRBV19 and TRBJ2-3, with 8 bases fitting TRBD2. The material sequenced was CD4+ T cells from PBMCs cultured with HCoV-OC43 spike peptides, taken before COVID-19 vaccination. The subset: HCoV-OC43 spike overlapping peptide pool stimulation. The origin of this receptor is a human donor who received a COVID-19 vaccine. The CDR3 region is CASNRGGNTDTQYF. Here the CDR3 DNA reads TGTGCCAGTAATCGGGGGGGCAACACAGATACGCAGTATTTT.